These 14 T cell receptor beta chains were sequenced from one sample in a study of blood T cell repertoires in COVID-19. The assay was immunoSEQ multiplex PCR, and TCRdb's table has in-frame clones only and misses some. The sample shows under 45,000 clones, approximately 88% of them seen only once. What was sequenced was peripheral blood. Receptors were obtained from a human donor in a cohort sampled during active COVID-19.

The rearrangement uses TRBV14 and TRBJ1-1; 7 positions match TRBD1. CDR3 length equals 15 residues. From germline, CDR1 is SGHDN and CDR2 FVKESK. V was pared by 4 bases and J by 5 bases, with 10 bases of the junction left unmatched. CDR3 DNA sequence: TGTGCCAGCAGCCGCAATCCAGGGGGAGCGACTGAAGCTTTCTTT. This gives the protein CASSRNPGGATEAFF.

The rearrangement joins TRBV7-3 to TRBJ2-3; TRBD2 matches at 12 bases. Germline CDR1 is SGHTA and CDR2 is FQGTGA. After removal of 6 bases from V and 6 bases from J, the junction contained 10 bases not matched to a gene. This CDR3 has 16 amino acids. CDR3: CASSPTSGGPHDTQYF. The CDR3 DNA reads as TGTGCCAGCAGTCCAACTAGCGGGGGGCCTCACGATACGCAGTATTTT.

The chain has TRBV19 and TRBJ2-2; D may be TRBD1 (6 bases). The germline V and J ends were trimmed by 6 bases and 7 bases, with 15 bases remaining between them. CDR3 size: 14 residues. From germline, CDR1 is LNHDA and CDR2 SQIVND (reference sequence). The CDR3 coding sequence is TGTGCCAGTAGCACATTGGGGGCAGGCGGGGAGCTGTTTTTT. Translation gives CASSTLGAGGELFF.

CDR3: CSVQGGERGYTF. The CDR3 DNA is TGCAGCGTGCAGGGTGGAGAGCGTGGCTACACCTTC. The chain carries TRBV29-1 and TRBJ1-2, with TRBD1 as a possible D gene (5 bases). V was trimmed by 6 bases and J by 7 bases, leaving 15 bases between them. The CDR3 has 12 residues. Per the germline V gene, CDR1 is SQVTM and CDR2 is ANQGSEA.

The chain is built from TRBV6-1 and TRBJ2-3; 9 bases align to TRBD1. The CDR3 loop spans 15 amino acids. Germline V gene sequence: CDR1 MNHNS, CDR2 SASEGT. The V gene end was trimmed by 3 bases and the J gene end by 3 bases; junction bases not matched to a gene: 4. Here the CDR3 reads CASSDVGTGTDTQYF. The CDR3 bases are TGTGCCAGCAGTGATGTGGGGACAGGGACAGATACGCAGTATTTT.

V gene TRBV27 combines with J gene TRBJ2-1; TRBD2 agrees at 7 bases. The germline gives CDR1 MNHEY, CDR2 SMNVEV (reference sequence). V lost 6 bases, J lost 5 bases, and 4 bases stayed unmatched. The CDR3 is 13 residues long. The chain's CDR3 is CASRAGWDNEQFF. The CDR3 DNA reads as TGTGCCAGCAGAGCGGGGTGGGACAATGAGCAGTTCTTC.

The chain combines TRBV6-6 with TRBJ2-7; 12 bases map to TRBD2. The CDR3 totals 15 residues. Germline V gives CDR1 MNHNY, CDR2 SVGAGI (reference sequence). Trimming cost V 6 bases and J 1 base; bases outside gene matches: 4. The CDR3 spells CASSQTSGRSYEQYF. The CDR3 region has the DNA TGTGCCAGCAGCCAAACTAGCGGGAGGTCCTACGAGCAGTACTTC.

The chain has TRBV18 and TRBJ1-1; D unclear. This CDR3 has 14 amino acids. V lost 6 bases, J lost 2 bases, and 13 bases lay in between. The germline gives CDR1 KGHSH, CDR2 LQKENI. CDR3 DNA sequence: TGTGCCAGCTCCGCGGGTGGTGGTAACACTGAAGCTTTCTTT. It codes for CASSAGGGNTEAFF.

The chain has TRBV5-1 and TRBJ2-1, with TRBD2 matching 13 bases. The CDR3 covers 17 residues. Germline-derived CDR1 and CDR2 are SGHRS and YFSETQ. V lost 4 bases and J lost 7; bases outside the gene matches: 11. The CDR3 sequence is CASSRTSLAGGSNEQFF. CDR3 coding DNA: TGCGCCAGCAGCAGAACATCACTAGCGGGAGGGAGTAATGAGCAGTTCTTC.

This chain links TRBV30 with TRBJ1-1; D uncertain. The CDR3 runs to 13 residues. The germline V gene encodes CDR1 GTSNPN and CDR2 SVGIG (reference sequence). The V end was cut by 2 bases, the J end by 0 bases, with 7 bases between. The CDR3, as DNA: TGTGCCTGGAGTCGTATCGTGAACACTGAAGCTTTCTTT. Translation gives CAWSRIVNTEAFF.

This chain joins TRBV4-1 and TRBJ1-6, with no clear D. The CDR3 is made up of 17 amino acids. Trimming shortened V by 0 bases and J by 0 bases, and 9 bases separated the two germline ends. CDR1 and CDR2 (germline): MGHRA, YSYEKL. The CDR3 nucleotides read TGCGCCAGCAGCCAAGAAATTTTGAGCTCCTATAATTCACCCCTCCACTTT. Translated, it gives CASSQEILSSYNSPLHF.

The V call is TRBV5-1, the J call TRBJ1-1, with D unclear. Germline V lookup: CDR1 SGHRS, CDR2 YFSETQ. The V and J ends lost 4 bases and 4 bases respectively, with 17 bases between them. The CDR3 runs to 15 residues. CDR3 residues: CASSPQISRSTEAFF. In DNA, the CDR3 is TGCGCCAGCAGCCCCCAAATCTCTCGTAGCACTGAAGCTTTCTTT.

The chain carries TRBV6-2 or TRBV6-3 and TRBJ2-3; TRBD2 aligns across 8 bases. The germline V gene has CDR1 MNHEY and CDR2 SVGEGT. This CDR3 spans 13 amino acids. Unmatched junction bases numbered 3, after V lost 5 bases and J lost 5 bases. The CDR3 loop is CASSGGGLDTQYF. CDR3 sequence (DNA): TGTGCCAGCAGTGGCGGGGGGCTAGATACGCAGTATTTT.

The rearrangement links TRBV7-2 to TRBJ1-2, with 7 bases fitting TRBD1. The CDR3 is 14 amino acids. Germline CDR1 is SGHTA and CDR2 is FQGNSA. Unmatched junction bases numbered 7, after V lost 5 bases and J lost 4 bases. CDR3 region: CASSAAGGLYGYTF. The CDR3 DNA sequence: TGTGCCAGCAGCGCCGCAGGGGGGCTCTATGGCTACACCTTC.